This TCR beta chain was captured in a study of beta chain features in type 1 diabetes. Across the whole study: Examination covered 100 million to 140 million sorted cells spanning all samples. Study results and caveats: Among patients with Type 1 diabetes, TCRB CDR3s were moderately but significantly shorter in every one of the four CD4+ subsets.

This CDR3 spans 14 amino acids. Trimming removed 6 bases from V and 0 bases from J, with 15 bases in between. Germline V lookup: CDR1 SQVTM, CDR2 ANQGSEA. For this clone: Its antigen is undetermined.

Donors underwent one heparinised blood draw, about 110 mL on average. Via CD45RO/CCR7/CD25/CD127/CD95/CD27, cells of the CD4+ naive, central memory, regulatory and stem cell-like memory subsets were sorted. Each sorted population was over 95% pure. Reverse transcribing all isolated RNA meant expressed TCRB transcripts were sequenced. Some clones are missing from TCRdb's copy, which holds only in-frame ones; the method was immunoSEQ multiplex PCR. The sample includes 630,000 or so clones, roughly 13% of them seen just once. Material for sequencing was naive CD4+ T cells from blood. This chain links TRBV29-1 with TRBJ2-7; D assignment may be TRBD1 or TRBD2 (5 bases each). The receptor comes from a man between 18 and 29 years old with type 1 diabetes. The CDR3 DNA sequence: TGCAGCGTCAGACGGGACCCTAGCTCCTACGAGCAGTACTTC. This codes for CSVRRDPSSYEQYF.